Below are 13 T cell receptor beta chains sequenced from a single sample in a study of CD8+ T cells in alopecia areata. As the sequencing template, cDNA was produced by extracting RNA and reverse transcribing it. TCRdb's table, derived via immunoSEQ multiplex PCR, lists solely in-frame clones and lacks some. The table has a few hundred thousand clones, just over 55% seen once. Sequencing was performed on CD8+ T cells sorted from blood. Receptors were obtained from a human donor in good health.

This clone was counted a few times. The chain uses TRBV6-5 and TRBJ1-2; no firm D call. Germline values: CDR1 MNHEY, CDR2 SVGAGI. This CDR3 spans 13 amino acids. V lost 0 bases and J lost 3, with 5 bases in between. CDR3: CASSYSGDYGYTF. CDR3 DNA sequence: TGTGCCAGCAGTTACTCCGGGGACTATGGCTACACCTTC.

This rearrangement joins TRBV29-1 to TRBJ1-2; 11 positions match TRBD1. Germline V gene data show CDR1 as SQVTM and CDR2 as ANQGSEA. The J segment lost 1 base and the V segment lost 2 bases, leaving 6 bases of the junction unmatched. There are 16 residues in the CDR3. CDR3 coding DNA: TGCAGCGTTGAATCTTGGACAGGGGGCTATAACTATGGCTACACCTTC. As protein: CSVESWTGGYNYGYTF.

The rearrangement uses TRBV6-6 and TRBJ2-3, with 9 bases fitting TRBD1. V was clipped by 4 bases and J by 5 bases; unmatched bases: 10. The CDR3 totals 16 residues. Per the germline V gene, CDR1 is MNHNY and CDR2 is SVGAGI (reference sequence). CDR3: CASSSGQGVEKDTQYF. Here the CDR3 DNA reads TGTGCCAGCAGTTCGGGACAGGGAGTTGAAAAAGATACGCAGTATTTT.

The gene calls are TRBV11-3 and TRBJ2-7; D is ambiguous. Germline CDR1 SGHNT, CDR2 YENEEA. The CDR3 contains 17 residues. Trimming cost V 3 bases and J 5 bases, with 23 bases left between them. The CDR3, as DNA: TGTGCCAGCAGCTTCAACCCAGACGTTTGGGGTTCCGACGAGCAGTACTTC. Translation gives CASSFNPDVWGSDEQYF.

This clone has only a few counts. This chain connects TRBV30 to TRBJ1-1, with TRBD1 as a possible D gene (6 bases). V lost 5 bases to trimming and J lost 8 bases, with 15 bases between them. CDR3 length: 12 amino acids. CDR1 and CDR2 from the germline V gene are GTSNPN and SVGIG (reference sequence). The CDR3 is CAWAIQGTEAFF. CDR3 coding DNA: TGTGCCTGGGCCATACAGGGAACCGAAGCTTTCTTT.

The chain recombines TRBV29-1 with TRBJ1-3; no definite D call. Trimming stripped 4 bases from V and 3 bases from J, with 7 bases between. CDR1 is SQVTM, CDR2 ANQGSEA, per germline. This CDR3 is built from 12 residues. In DNA form, the CDR3 reads TGCAGCGTTGGAGTCTTTGGAAACACCATATATTTT. It translates to CSVGVFGNTIYF.

This clone was observed at least ten times. This sample also contains other DNA sequences that code for the same CDR3. This chain joins TRBV29-1 and TRBJ2-7; no clear D gene. With 0 bases removed from V and 3 bases from J, the gap between germline ends came to 6 bases. Looked up from germline, CDR1 is SQVTM and CDR2 is ANQGSEA. CDR3 size: 12 residues. DNA for the CDR3: TGCAGCGTTGAAGAAAGGGACTACGAGCAGTACTTC. Amino acids: CSVEERDYEQYF.

The chain links TRBV12-5 to TRBJ2-7; D is perhaps TRBD1 or TRBD2 (5 bases each). Germline V gene lookup returns CDR1 LGHNT and CDR2 FRNRAP. With 3 bases removed from V and 2 bases from J, the gap between germline ends came to 17 bases. The CDR3 is made up of 16 amino acids. The CDR3 DNA reads as TGTGCTAGTGGTTTATTCCGGGGTCGGGGACCCTACGAGCAGTACTTC. It is translated as CASGLFRGRGPYEQYF.

In this sample, this clone turned up a few times. J is TRBJ1-1 and V is TRBV19; D unresolved. The germline gives CDR1 LNHDA, CDR2 SQIVND (reference sequence). V lost 3 bases and J lost 5, with 13 bases in between. The CDR3 is 14 residues long. CDR3 protein: CASSIGEGGTEAFF. In DNA, the CDR3 is TGTGCCAGTAGTATCGGAGAGGGTGGAACTGAAGCTTTCTTT.

This rearrangement joins TRBV5-4 to TRBJ2-3, with no clear D. Germline assignment: CDR1 SGHNT and CDR2 YYREEE (reference sequence). V lost 5 bases and J lost 2, with 18 bases in between. The CDR3 totals 16 residues. Written as DNA, the CDR3 is TGTGCCAGCAGAATGTTTATAGGCAGTTCCACAGATACGCAGTATTTT. This encodes CASRMFIGSSTDTQYF.

V is TRBV7-9 and J is TRBJ2-6, with no clear D. CDR1 is SEHNR and CDR2 is FQNEAQ in the germline V gene (reference sequence). The length of the CDR3 is 19 residues. V was trimmed by 8 bases and J by 3 bases, leaving 26 bases between them. CDR3 amino acids: CASCLHSFLSWCGANVLTF. The CDR3 bases are TGTGCCAGCTGCCTCCACTCTTTCTTGTCTTGGTGTGGGGCCAACGTCCTGACTTTC.

This clone was seen just once. Within the sample, other DNA sequences also encode this same CDR3. The genes are TRBV27 and TRBJ2-7; the D is unclear. The germline V gene encodes CDR1 MNHEY and CDR2 SMNVEV (reference sequence). The CDR3 consists of 13 residues. The V and J ends lost 0 bases and 0 bases respectively, with 3 bases between them. CDR3 coding DNA: TGTGCCAGCAGTTTATCCGGCTCCTACGAGCAGTACTTC. It encodes CASSLSGSYEQYF.

This clone was detected a few times. The gene calls are TRBV5-6 and TRBJ1-2; TRBD1 agrees at 7 bases. V trimming: 3 bases; J trimming: 7 bases; junction bases outside the gene matches: 3. The CDR3 covers 12 residues. Germline V gene data show CDR1 as SGHDT and CDR2 as YYEEEE. CDR3 nucleotide sequence: TGTGCCAGCAGCTCGGACAGGTCTGGCTACACCTTC. This codes for CASSSDRSGYTF.